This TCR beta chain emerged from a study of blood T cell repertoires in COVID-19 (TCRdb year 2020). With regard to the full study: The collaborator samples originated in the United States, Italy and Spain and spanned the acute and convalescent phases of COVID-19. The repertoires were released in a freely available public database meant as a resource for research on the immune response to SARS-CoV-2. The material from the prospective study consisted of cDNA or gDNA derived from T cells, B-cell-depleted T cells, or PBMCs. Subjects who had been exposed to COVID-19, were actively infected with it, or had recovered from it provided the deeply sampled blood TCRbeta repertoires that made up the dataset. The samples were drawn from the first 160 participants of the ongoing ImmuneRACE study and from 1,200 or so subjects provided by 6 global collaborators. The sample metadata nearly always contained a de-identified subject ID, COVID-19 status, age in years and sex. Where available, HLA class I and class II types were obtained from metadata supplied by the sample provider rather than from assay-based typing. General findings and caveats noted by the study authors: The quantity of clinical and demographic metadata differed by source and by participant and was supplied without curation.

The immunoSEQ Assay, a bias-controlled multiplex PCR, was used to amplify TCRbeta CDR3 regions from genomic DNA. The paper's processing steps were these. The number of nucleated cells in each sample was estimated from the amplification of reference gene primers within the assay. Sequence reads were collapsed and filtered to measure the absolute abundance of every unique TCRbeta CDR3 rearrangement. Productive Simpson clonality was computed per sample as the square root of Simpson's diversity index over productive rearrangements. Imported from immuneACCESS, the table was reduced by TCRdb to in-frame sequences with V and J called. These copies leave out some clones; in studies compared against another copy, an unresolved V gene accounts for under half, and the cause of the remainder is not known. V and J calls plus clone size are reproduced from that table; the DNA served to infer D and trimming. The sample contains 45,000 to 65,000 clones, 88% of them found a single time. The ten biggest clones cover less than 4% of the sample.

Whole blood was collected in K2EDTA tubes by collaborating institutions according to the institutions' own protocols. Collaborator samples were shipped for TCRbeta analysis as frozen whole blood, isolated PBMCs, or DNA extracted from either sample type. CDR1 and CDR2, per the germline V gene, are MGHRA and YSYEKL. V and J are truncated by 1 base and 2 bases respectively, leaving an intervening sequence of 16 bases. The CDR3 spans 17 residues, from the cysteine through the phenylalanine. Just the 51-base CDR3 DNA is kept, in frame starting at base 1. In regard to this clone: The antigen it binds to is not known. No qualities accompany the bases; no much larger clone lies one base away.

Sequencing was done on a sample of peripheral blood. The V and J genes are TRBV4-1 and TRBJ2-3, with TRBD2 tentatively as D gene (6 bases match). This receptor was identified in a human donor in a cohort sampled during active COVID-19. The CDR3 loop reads CASSQVVWGEATDTQYF. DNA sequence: TGCGCCAGCAGCCAAGTGGTTTGGGGGGAGGCCACAGATACGCAGTATTTT.